Listed below are T cell receptor beta chains from one sample, sequenced in a study of cytomegalovirus exposure and HLA in healthy donors. Generated by immunoSEQ multiplex PCR, the TCRdb table keeps only in-frame clones and is missing some. The table records 100,000 to 150,000 clones, over 60% of them present only once. What was sequenced was PBMCs. The receptors were sampled from a man aged 25 to 45 in good health and CMV-seronegative. The CDR3 runs from the conserved cysteine through the conserved F or W. Fields, in order: CDR3 DNA, CDR3 protein, clone size, J gene, V gene, D gene. A D gene is named only where the DNA matches it firmly. Not all rows give a size; the values are once, few, many and, for expanded clones, a class.

CDR3nt: TGTGCCAGCAGACCCGGACTAGCGGTGAGGTTGCACACCGGGGAGCTGTTTTTT
CDR3aa: CASRPGLAVRLHTGELFF
abundance: -
j_gene: TRBJ2-2
v_gene: TRBV2
d_gene: TRBD2

CDR3nt: TGTGCCAGCAGCTCGGGGGGCGGCTACACCTTC
CDR3aa: CASSSGGGYTF
abundance: -
j_gene: TRBJ1-2
v_gene: TRBV11-2
d_gene: -

CDR3nt: TGTGCCATCAGTGGGGCTGGAAATGAAAAACTGTTTTTT
CDR3aa: CAISGAGNEKLFF
abundance: -
j_gene: TRBJ1-4
v_gene: TRBV10-3
d_gene: -

CDR3nt: TGTGCCAGCAGCCGAGGAACTGGAAACACCATATATTTT
CDR3aa: CASSRGTGNTIYF
abundance: few
j_gene: TRBJ1-3
v_gene: TRBV6-6
d_gene: -

CDR3nt: TGTGCCTGGAGTGTAGGACAGCACTATGGCTACACCTTC
CDR3aa: CAWSVGQHYGYTF
abundance: -
j_gene: TRBJ1-2
v_gene: TRBV30
d_gene: -

CDR3nt: TGTGCCAGCAGCTTGGCCGGAGGGAGAGGGTTAGGGGAGCTGTTTTTT
CDR3aa: CASSLAGGRGLGELFF
abundance: -
j_gene: TRBJ2-2
v_gene: TRBV5-4
d_gene: -

CDR3nt: TGTGCCAGCAGTGGACAGCTGAACACTGAAGCTTTCTTT
CDR3aa: CASSGQLNTEAFF
abundance: -
j_gene: TRBJ1-1
v_gene: TRBV7-8
d_gene: -

CDR3nt: TGTGCCATCAAGTCCCGACAGGGTCATTCACCCCTCCACTTT
CDR3aa: CAIKSRQGHSPLHF
abundance: -
j_gene: TRBJ1-6
v_gene: TRBV10-3
d_gene: TRBD1

CDR3nt: TGTGCCTGGGTATCTGTGACTAGCGAAAGCTCCTACAATGAGCAGTTCTTC
CDR3aa: CAWVSVTSESSYNEQFF
abundance: -
j_gene: TRBJ2-1
v_gene: TRBV30
d_gene: TRBD2

CDR3nt: TGTGCCAGCAGCTTAAGAGGGGGATCCACCTACGAGCAGTACTTC
CDR3aa: CASSLRGGSTYEQYF
abundance: few
j_gene: TRBJ2-7
v_gene: TRBV11-3
d_gene: -

CDR3nt: TGTGCCAGCAGCGTAAGGGGGTATACTGAAGCTTTCTTT
CDR3aa: CASSVRGYTEAFF
abundance: -
j_gene: TRBJ1-1
v_gene: TRBV9
d_gene: -

CDR3nt: TGTGCCAGCAGCTTGGGGGGACCCAACTATGGCTACACCTTC
CDR3aa: CASSLGGPNYGYTF
abundance: few
j_gene: TRBJ1-2
v_gene: TRBV7-9
d_gene: -

CDR3nt: TGTGCCTGGGACTATAGGGATGGCTACACCTTC
CDR3aa: CAWDYRDGYTF
abundance: few
j_gene: TRBJ1-2
v_gene: TRBV30
d_gene: -

CDR3nt: TGTGCCAGCAACCCAAGAAGAGGGTATGGCTACACCTTC
CDR3aa: CASNPRRGYGYTF
abundance: -
j_gene: TRBJ1-2
v_gene: TRBV7-9
d_gene: -

CDR3nt: TGTGCCTGGACACAGGGGGTTGAAAACACTGAAGCTTTCTTT
CDR3aa: CAWTQGVENTEAFF
abundance: -
j_gene: TRBJ1-1
v_gene: TRBV30
d_gene: TRBD1

CDR3nt: TGTGCCACCAGCACCCGACAGGGTGCTAACACTGAAGCTTTCTTT
CDR3aa: CATSTRQGANTEAFF
abundance: -
j_gene: TRBJ1-1
v_gene: TRBV15
d_gene: TRBD1

CDR3nt: TGCGCCAGAACGGGACAGGGGGCAGTCGAGCAGTACTTC
CDR3aa: CARTGQGAVEQYF
abundance: -
j_gene: TRBJ2-7
v_gene: TRBV5-1
d_gene: TRBD1

CDR3nt: TGTGCCAGCGGCATTATAAGGGGGCCGAGCGAGGAAAAACTGTTTTTT
CDR3aa: CASGIIRGPSEEKLFF
abundance: -
j_gene: TRBJ1-4
v_gene: TRBV28
d_gene: TRBD1

CDR3nt: TGCGCCAGCAGCAAGACACCGGCAGCGGGAGGTTACAATGAGCAGTTCTTC
CDR3aa: CASSKTPAAGGYNEQFF
abundance: -
j_gene: TRBJ2-1
v_gene: TRBV5-1
d_gene: TRBD2

CDR3nt: TGTGCCAGCAGTAGACTAGCGGGAGAAGATACGCAGTATTTT
CDR3aa: CASSRLAGEDTQYF
abundance: -
j_gene: TRBJ2-3
v_gene: TRBV6-6
d_gene: TRBD2

CDR3nt: TGTGCCAGCAGCGGCAGCAGGGCCGGGGAGCTGTTTTTT
CDR3aa: CASSGSRAGELFF
abundance: few
j_gene: TRBJ2-2
v_gene: TRBV5-4
d_gene: -

CDR3nt: TGTGCCAGCAGTTTCCATGGACAGGGGAGTGAGCAGTTCTTC
CDR3aa: CASSFHGQGSEQFF
abundance: -
j_gene: TRBJ2-1
v_gene: TRBV28
d_gene: TRBD1

CDR3nt: TGTGCCAGCAGTTTAGGGGCGGCGACTAATGAAAAACTGTTTTTT
CDR3aa: CASSLGAATNEKLFF
abundance: few
j_gene: TRBJ1-4
v_gene: TRBV27
d_gene: -

CDR3nt: TGTGCCAGCAGCCGCGGGACAGCTTCCTACAATGAGCAGTTCTTC
CDR3aa: CASSRGTASYNEQFF
abundance: -
j_gene: TRBJ2-1
v_gene: TRBV7-3
d_gene: -

CDR3nt: TGTGCCAGCAATAACAGGGGTAGCAATCAGCCCCAGCATTTT
CDR3aa: CASNNRGSNQPQHF
abundance: -
j_gene: TRBJ1-5
v_gene: TRBV6-5
d_gene: TRBD1

CDR3nt: TGTGCCACACGGACAGGGGGTGACTATCGTTATGGCTACACCTTC
CDR3aa: CATRTGGDYRYGYTF
abundance: -
j_gene: TRBJ1-2
v_gene: TRBV10-3
d_gene: TRBD1

CDR3nt: TGTGCCAGCCAGTCCGACAGGGATTACTACGAGCAGTACTTC
CDR3aa: CASQSDRDYYEQYF
abundance: -
j_gene: TRBJ2-7
v_gene: TRBV28
d_gene: TRBD1

CDR3nt: TGCGCCAGCAGCCCCACAGCGACAGGGGGCAATCAGCCCCAGCATTTT
CDR3aa: CASSPTATGGNQPQHF
abundance: few
j_gene: TRBJ1-5
v_gene: TRBV5-1
d_gene: TRBD1